The 4 T cell receptor beta chains listed next were all sequenced from one sample in a study of spatial heterogeneity in lung cancer. Points from the study as a whole: Expanded intratumoral alpha and beta TCR counts tracked tumor mutation counts.

MiXCR, run by TCRdb on the 5' RACE reads, gives a single entry per CDR3 protein. The sample holds around 18,000 distinct CDR3 sequences, around 6.4% seen once. The time point was: sample taken at primary tumor resection. These TCRs' antigens remain unknown. The input for sequencing was lung tumor tissue, taken at surgery. The receptors originated from a female donor with early-stage non-small cell lung cancer.

This clonotype was counted at least ten times. This beta chain is an off-target read within a library intended for alpha chains, so its frequency means little. V gene TRBV5-6 combines with J gene TRBJ2-5; D remains unclear. There are 15 residues in the CDR3. Trimming removed 3 bases at V and 1 base at J, with 13 bases between. Germline V gives CDR1 SGHDT, CDR2 YYEEEE. The CDR3 nucleotides are TGTGCCAGCAGCTCGAGGCCCCGTCCCCAAGAGACCCAGTACTTC. Amino acids: CASSSRPRPQETQYF.

Remarks on this clonotype: One end of the junction fails to match germline, which may point to a read error. This beta chain turned up in a library designed for alpha chains; as an off-target read, its abundance says little. This chain's CDR3 is CTSSQGRGSYNEQFF. The CDR3 nucleotides are TGTACCAGCAGCCAAGGGCGGGGCTCCTACAATGAGCAGTTCTTC. The chain couples TRBV3-1 to TRBJ2-1; tentatively, D is TRBD2 (6 bases). CDR3 length: 15 amino acids. Germline V CDR1 and CDR2: LGHDT, YNNKEL (reference sequence).

Ten or more counts support this clonotype. This beta chain is an unintended read in a library built for alpha chains; its size means little. This chain connects TRBV2 to TRBJ2-2; D ambiguous. The CDR3 loop spans 13 amino acids. CDR1 SNHLY and CDR2 FYNNEI come from the germline V gene. Trimming cost V 7 bases and J 8 bases, with 14 bases left between them. The CDR3 DNA reads as TGTGCCAGCACCGAGAGTCAGCGAGGGGAGCTGTTTTTT. Amino acids: CASTESQRGELFF. The entire variable domain, with the rest obtained from reference TRBV2 and TRBJ2-2, is as follows: EPEVTQTPSHQVTQMGQEVILRCVPISNHLYFYWYRQILGQKVEFLVSFYNNEISEKSEIFDDQFSVERPDGSNFTLKIRSTKLEDSAMYFCASTESQRGELFFGEGSRLTVL.

The table lists this clonotype with a few counts. This beta chain is off target for a library built for alpha chains, so its abundance means little. This chain joins TRBV6-5 and TRBJ1-4; tentatively, D is TRBD1 (5 bases). Germline V gene data show CDR1 as MNHEY and CDR2 as SVGAGI. The CDR3 spans 12 residues. The V end lost 10 bases, the J end lost 7 bases, and 13 bases lay between the germline ends. The CDR3 sequence: CATRGVGEKLFF. Written as DNA, the CDR3 is TGTGCCACCCGAGGGGTTGGTGAAAAACTGTTTTTT.